The text below deals with one TCR beta chain. This sample is drawn from a study of T cell changes during pregnancy in multiple sclerosis. Profiled with immunoSEQ multiplex PCR; TCRdb holds only in-frame clones, not every one. The sample holds tens of thousands of clones, 91% seen once. The source of this sequence is a female donor with multiple sclerosis, enrolled in a pregnancy study. Sequencing was performed on CD8+ T cells from peripheral blood mononuclear cells, taken in the second trimester of pregnancy.

The CDR3 protein is CASSLGTASNQPQHF. DNA for the CDR3: TGTGCCAGCAGCTTAGGGACAGCGTCAAATCAGCCCCAGCATTTT. This chain joins TRBV7-2 and TRBJ1-5, with D perhaps TRBD1 (6 bases). Looked up from germline, CDR1 is SGHTA and CDR2 is FQGNSA. The V and J ends lost 1 base and 4 bases respectively, with 11 bases between them. The CDR3 loop spans 15 amino acids.